The clone carrying this T cell receptor (beta chain) was seen repeatedly, ten times or more. The antigen is unknown. The data were taken from a study of CD8 T cells in ankylosing spondylitis. General observations from the study: A TCR beta motif of under ten highly homologous variants appeared characteristic of ankylosing spondylitis blood.

TCRdb recomputed calls from the 5' RACE reads with MiXCR, one row per CDR3 protein. Altogether around 770,000 distinct CDR3 sequences are present, roughly 19% being singletons, with the ten largest covering 15% to 20%. CDR1 is SGHTA and CDR2 is FQGTGA in the germline V gene. J lost 9 bases, V lost 5 bases, and 3 bases had no gene match. CDR3 length: 12 residues. The source of this sequence is a male donor with ankylosing spondylitis. What was sequenced was blood, either unsorted or a sorted T cell fraction (not recorded which). The chain links TRBV7-3 to TRBJ2-1; TRBD2 matches at 8 bases. The DNA for the CDR3 is TGTGCCAGCAGCCCCGGGGGGGGTGAGCAGTTCTTC. Translated: CASSPGGGEQFF.